The clone carrying this TCR beta chain was detected only a few times. Its antigen is not identified. The CDR3 is made up of 17 amino acids. The sample is drawn from a study of blood T cells in healthy people across ages. Study findings and constraints: Diversity was estimated from one million T cells, and these estimates were considered underestimates. Long-lived donors carried more naive CD4+ cells and greater diversity than aged donors. TCR beta diversity tracked closely with naive T cell percentage.

Primed by a sample-barcoded 5' primer and a J-beta primer mix, a second PCR proceeded for roughly 6 to 12 cycles. Each TCR beta cDNA got a 12-nucleotide random molecular identifier. Each CDR3 protein is one row after TCRdb ran MiXCR on the 5' RACE reads. The sample shows about a million distinct CDR3 sequences, roughly half of them seen only once. The V gene is TRBV12-1, the J gene TRBJ2-3; TRBD2, the table's D call, was not compared with the DNA. TRBV12-1 corresponds to a pseudogene. This sequence originates from a woman in her sixties or seventies in good health. The specimen sequenced was blood. CDR3 nucleotide sequence: TGTGCCAGCAGCTTTACCGTGGGCCCAAGGAGTGCAGATACGCAGTATTTT. As protein: CASSFTVGPRSADTQYF.